This T cell receptor (beta chain) was sequenced during a study of blood T cells in healthy people across ages. Whenever a sample was processed, at least 6 million PBMCs were isolated. This clonotype is a singleton in its sample. This CDR3 is 13 amino acids long. With 6 bases removed from V and 4 bases from J, the gap between germline ends came to 13 bases. The germline gives CDR1 SQVTM, CDR2 ANQGSEA. The second PCR ran about 6 to 12 cycles with a sample-barcoded 5' primer and J-beta primers. TCRdb reanalysed the 5' RACE reads using MiXCR and keeps one entry per CDR3 protein. The sample consists of 750,000 to 850,000 distinct CDR3 sequences, approximately 25% of them appearing once. A further study also used this sample, focusing on T cells of mothers and their children.

The specimen was blood. The gene calls are TRBV29-1 and TRBJ1-3; D is ambiguous. The source is a boy aged 5-17 years in good health. The CDR3 nucleotides are TGCAGCGTCCGGGCCGTCCCGGGAAACACCATATATTTT. Translation gives CSVRAVPGNTIYF.